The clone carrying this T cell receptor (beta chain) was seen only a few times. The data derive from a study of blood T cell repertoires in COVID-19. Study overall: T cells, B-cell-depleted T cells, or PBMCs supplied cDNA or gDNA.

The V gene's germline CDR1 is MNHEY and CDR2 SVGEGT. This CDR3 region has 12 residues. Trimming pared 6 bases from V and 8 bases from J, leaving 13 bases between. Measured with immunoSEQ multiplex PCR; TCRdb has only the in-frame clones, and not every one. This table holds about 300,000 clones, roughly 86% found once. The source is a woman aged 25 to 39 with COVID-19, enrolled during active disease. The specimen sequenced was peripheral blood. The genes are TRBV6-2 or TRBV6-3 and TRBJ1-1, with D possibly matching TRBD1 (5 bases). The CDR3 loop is CASSLGKGEAFF. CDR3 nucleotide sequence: TGTGCCAGCAGCCTAGGCAAGGGGGAAGCTTTCTTT.